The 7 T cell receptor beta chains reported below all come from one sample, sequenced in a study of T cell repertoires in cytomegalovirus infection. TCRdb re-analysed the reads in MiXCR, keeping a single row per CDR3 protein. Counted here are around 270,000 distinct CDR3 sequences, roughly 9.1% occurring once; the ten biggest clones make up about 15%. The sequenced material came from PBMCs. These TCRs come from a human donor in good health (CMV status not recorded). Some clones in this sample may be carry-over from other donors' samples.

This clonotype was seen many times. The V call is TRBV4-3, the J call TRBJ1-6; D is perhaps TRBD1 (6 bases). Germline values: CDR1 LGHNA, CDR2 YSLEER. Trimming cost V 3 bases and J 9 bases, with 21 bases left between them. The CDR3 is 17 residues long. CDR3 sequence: CASSHKYREEIFSPLHF. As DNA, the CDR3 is TGCGCCAGCAGCCATAAATACAGGGAAGAAATCTTTTCACCCCTCCACTTT.

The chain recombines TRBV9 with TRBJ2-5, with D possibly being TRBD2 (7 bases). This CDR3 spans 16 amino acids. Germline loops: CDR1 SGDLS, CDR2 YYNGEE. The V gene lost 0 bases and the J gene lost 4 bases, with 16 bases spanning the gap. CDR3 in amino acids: CASSVDLRGGRETQYF. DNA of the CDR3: TGTGCCAGCAGCGTAGACCTGAGGGGGGGCCGAGAGACCCAGTACTTC. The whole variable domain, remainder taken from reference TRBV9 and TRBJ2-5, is DSGVTQTPKHLITATGQRVTLRCSPRSGDLSVYWYQQSLDQGLQFLIQYYNGEERAKGNILERFSAQQFPDLHSELNLSSLELGDSALYFCASSVDLRGGRETQYFGPGTRLLVL.

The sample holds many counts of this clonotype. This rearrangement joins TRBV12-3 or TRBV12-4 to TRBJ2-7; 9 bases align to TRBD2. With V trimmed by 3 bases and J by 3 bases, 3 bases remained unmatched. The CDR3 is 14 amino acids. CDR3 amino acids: CASSFGLANYEQYF. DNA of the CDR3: TGTGCCAGCAGTTTTGGACTAGCGAACTACGAGCAGTACTTC.

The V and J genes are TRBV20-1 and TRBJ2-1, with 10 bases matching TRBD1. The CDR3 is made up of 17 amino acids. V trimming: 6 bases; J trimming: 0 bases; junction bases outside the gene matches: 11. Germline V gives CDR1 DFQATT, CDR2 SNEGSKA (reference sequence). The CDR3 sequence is CSAPGQGRDSSYNEQFF. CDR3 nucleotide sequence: TGCAGTGCCCCGGGACAGGGGCGGGATAGCTCCTACAATGAGCAGTTCTTC.

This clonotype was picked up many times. The CDR3, as DNA: TGTGCCAGCACCATCAACCGGGGACAGATCTACGAGCAGTACTTC. Encoded protein: CASTINRGQIYEQYF. V and J are TRBV6-2 or TRBV6-3 and TRBJ2-7; 7 bases are a match to TRBD1. CDR3 size: 15 residues. From germline, CDR1 is MNHEY and CDR2 SVGEGT. After removal of 7 bases from V and 3 bases from J, the junction contained 12 bases not matched to a gene.

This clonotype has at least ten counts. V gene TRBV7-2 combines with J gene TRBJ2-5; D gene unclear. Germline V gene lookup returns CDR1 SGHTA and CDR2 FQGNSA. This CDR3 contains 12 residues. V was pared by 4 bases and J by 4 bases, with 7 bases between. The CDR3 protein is CASSSSSETQYF. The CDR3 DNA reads TGTGCCAGCAGCTCTTCGTCAGAGACCCAGTACTTC. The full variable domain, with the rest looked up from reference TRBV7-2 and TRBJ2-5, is GAGVSQSPSNKVTEKGKDVELRCDPISGHTALYWYRQSLGQGLEFLIYFQGNSAPDKSGLPSDRFSAERTGGSVSTLTIQRTQQEDSAVYLCASSSSSETQYFGPGTRLLVL.

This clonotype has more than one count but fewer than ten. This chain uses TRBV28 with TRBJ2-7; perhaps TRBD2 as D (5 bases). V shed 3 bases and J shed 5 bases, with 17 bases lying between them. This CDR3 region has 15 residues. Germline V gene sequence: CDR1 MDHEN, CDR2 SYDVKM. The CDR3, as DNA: TGTGCCAGCAGTTTGGGCCCTAGCCGGCGGAACGAGCAGTACTTC. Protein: CASSLGPSRRNEQYF.